The 30 T cell receptor beta chains below all came from one sample that was sequenced in a study of blood T cell repertoires in COVID-19. Profiling relied on immunoSEQ multiplex PCR, and the TCRdb table lists in-frame clones only, not all of them. This sample carries about 240,000 clones, 75% to 85% of them seen once, and the ten largest clones take over 10%. What was sequenced was peripheral blood. These receptors were collected from a woman aged 60-75 years with active or convalescent COVID-19.

The V call is TRBV30, the J call TRBJ2-7, with a possible D match to TRBD2 (6 bases). The germline V gene encodes CDR1 GTSNPN and CDR2 SVGIG (reference sequence). The CDR3 runs 13 residues. Trimming shortened V by 3 bases and J by 4 bases, and 13 bases separated the two germline ends. The CDR3 DNA sequence: TGTGCCTGGAGGGCTCCCGGGACTTACGAGCAGTACTTC. Its protein product is CAWRAPGTYEQYF.

The rearrangement uses TRBV7-2 and TRBJ2-7, with TRBD2 matching 12 bases. With 1 base clipped from V and 6 bases from J, the junction kept 13 bases outside the gene matches. CDR1 SGHTA and CDR2 FQGNSA come from the germline V gene. CDR3 length: 18 residues. The CDR3 sequence is CASSLVALAGGPLGEQYF. CDR3 DNA: TGTGCCAGCAGCTTAGTCGCTCTAGCGGGGGGGCCCCTAGGCGAGCAGTACTTC. The full variable domain, rest sourced from reference TRBV7-2 and TRBJ2-7, is GAGVSQSPSNKVTEKGKDVELRCDPISGHTALYWYRQSLGQGLEFLIYFQGNSAPDKSGLPSDRFSAERTGGSVSTLTIQRTQQEDSAVYLCASSLVALAGGPLGEQYFGPGTRLTVT.

This CDR3 is CAWSVGTGGNQPQHF. The CDR3, as DNA: TGTGCCTGGAGTGTGGGGACAGGAGGCAATCAGCCCCAGCATTTT. The chain carries TRBV30 and TRBJ1-5; 8 bases line up with TRBD1. Germline V lookup: CDR1 GTSNPN, CDR2 SVGIG (reference sequence). Unmatched junction bases numbered 3, after V lost 0 bases and J lost 2 bases. This CDR3 is 15 amino acids long.

This sequence joins TRBV5-1 and TRBJ2-7; D gene ambiguous. The germline V and J ends were trimmed by 1 base and 4 bases, with 12 bases remaining between them. CDR1 SGHRS and CDR2 YFSETQ come from the germline V gene. The length of the CDR3 is 14 residues. The CDR3 reads CASSLNSPPYEQYF. The CDR3 DNA sequence: TGCGCCAGCAGCTTGAACAGCCCTCCATACGAGCAGTACTTC.

This clone was recorded once. CDR3 protein: CASSLLQGAEAFF. CDR3 bases: TGTGCCAGCAGCTTACTACAGGGGGCTGAAGCTTTCTTT. This rearrangement joins TRBV7-9 to TRBJ1-1; TRBD1 aligns across 8 bases. V trimming: 2 bases; J trimming: 6 bases; junction bases outside the gene matches: 2. CDR3 length: 13 amino acids. Germline values: CDR1 SEHNR, CDR2 FQNEAQ (reference sequence).

The rearrangement uses TRBV5-4 and TRBJ2-7; 8 nucleotides line up with TRBD1. CDR3 length equals 14 residues. V shed 0 bases and J 6 bases; nucleotides not matched to a gene: 5. Germline V gene sequence: CDR1 SGHNT, CDR2 YYREEE (reference sequence). CDR3 DNA: TGTGCCAGCAGCTTGGAGCAGGGGGCGGGCGAGCAGTACTTC. Translation gives CASSLEQGAGEQYF.

This sequence joins TRBV6-5 and TRBJ2-5, with TRBD1 matching over 8 bases. V was pared by 7 bases and J by 4 bases, with 8 bases of the junction left unmatched. Germline V CDR1 and CDR2: MNHEY, SVGAGI. CDR3 length equals 14 residues. CDR3 bases: TGTGCCAGCACCGCGGACAGGGCACGAGAGACCCAGTACTTC. Encoded protein: CASTADRARETQYF.

This clone has a single count. The chain couples TRBV7-9 to TRBJ1-6; D is possibly TRBD1 (6 bases). Germline lookup yields CDR1 SEHNR and CDR2 FQNEAQ (reference sequence). The CDR3 spans 14 residues. Trimming removed 5 bases from V and 6 bases from J, with 11 bases in between. In DNA, the CDR3 is TGTGCCAGCAGCAAACAGGGTTTTAATTCACCCCTCCACTTT. This gives the protein CASSKQGFNSPLHF.

This rearrangement joins TRBV5-4 to TRBJ2-1; 7 bases align to TRBD2. From germline, CDR1 is SGHNT and CDR2 YYREEE (reference sequence). CDR3 length: 15 amino acids. Trimming at V came to 4 bases and at J to 4 bases, leaving 8 bases not matched to a gene. The CDR3 spells CASSPTGTKYNEQFF. CDR3 DNA sequence: TGTGCCAGCAGCCCGACGGGGACTAAATACAATGAGCAGTTCTTC. The entire variable domain, with the rest obtained from reference TRBV5-4 and TRBJ2-1, is as follows: ETGVTQSPTHLIKTRGQQVTLRCSSQSGHNTVSWYQQALGQGPQFIFQYYREEENGRGNFPPRFSGLQFPNYSSELNVNALELDDSALYLCASSPTGTKYNEQFFGPGTRLTVL.

The chain recombines TRBV27 with TRBJ2-1; 10 nucleotides agree with TRBD1. In germline, CDR1 is MNHEY, CDR2 SMNVEV (reference sequence). Trimming removed 5 bases from V and 5 bases from J; junction bases left unmatched: 6. The CDR3 consists of 15 residues. CDR3 nucleotides: TGTGCCAGCAGTCCTCGACAGGGGGCCCACAATGAGCAGTTCTTC. This gives the protein CASSPRQGAHNEQFF.

Worth noting for this clone: Germline and junction disagree at one end, which may indicate a read error. This chain uses TRBV2 with TRBJ1-2, with TRBD1 matching 8 bases. The germline V gene encodes CDR1 SNHLY and CDR2 FYNNEI. The CDR3 is made up of 13 amino acids. The CDR3 nucleotides are TGTGCCAGCATTGAACAGGGGGTTGGTGGCTACACCTTC. Translated, it gives CASIEQGVGGYTF.

This clone has just one count. CDR3 sequence: CASSVAGPQETQYF. In nucleotides, the CDR3 is TGCGCCAGCAGCGTAGCGGGCCCCCAAGAGACCCAGTACTTC. V is TRBV5-1 and J is TRBJ2-5, with 7 bases lining up with TRBD2. Germline CDR1 and CDR2: SGHRS and YFSETQ. V lost 4 bases and J lost 1; bases outside the gene matches: 4. CDR3 length equals 14 residues.

The chain recombines TRBV20-1 with TRBJ2-5; TRBD2 agrees at 8 bases. The CDR3 consists of 12 residues. The germline gives CDR1 DFQATT, CDR2 SNEGSKA (reference sequence). Unmatched junction bases numbered 2, after V lost 3 bases and J lost 5 bases. The CDR3 nucleotides read TGCAGTGCTAGTATAGCGGGGGAGACCCAGTACTTC. Encoded protein: CSASIAGETQYF.

The V and J genes are TRBV18 and TRBJ1-1; 7 nucleotides line up with TRBD1. The CDR3 has 12 residues. The J segment lost 6 bases and the V segment lost 3 bases, leaving 1 base of the junction unmatched. Germline V gene lookup returns CDR1 KGHSH and CDR2 LQKENI. CDR3 sequence: CASSPGQAEAFF. The DNA of the CDR3 is TGTGCCAGCTCACCCGGACAGGCTGAAGCTTTCTTT.

The chain is built from TRBV10-2 and TRBJ2-5; TRBD2 is a possible D gene (6 bases). Germline V gene data show CDR1 as WSHSY and CDR2 as SAAADI. This CDR3 contains 16 residues. V shed 6 bases and J shed 4 bases, with 21 bases lying between them. The CDR3 spells CASSGLRGLGLETQYF. The CDR3 region has the DNA TGCGCCAGCAGCGGGCTACGGGGGTTAGGGCTAGAGACCCAGTACTTC.

V gene TRBV6-5 combines with J gene TRBJ2-1; 11 bases align to TRBD1. This CDR3 region has 16 residues. Germline CDR1 MNHEY, CDR2 SVGAGI. The J segment lost 4 bases and the V segment lost 0 bases, leaving 2 bases of the junction unmatched. The CDR3 nucleotides are TGTGCCAGCAGTTACTCCGGGACAGGGGGTTACAATGAGCAGTTCTTC. As protein: CASSYSGTGGYNEQFF.

V is TRBV5-1 and J is TRBJ1-2; no firm D call. This CDR3 spans 14 amino acids. Per germline, CDR1 SGHRS and CDR2 YFSETQ. V lost 0 bases to trimming and J lost 0 bases, with 6 bases between them. In DNA, the CDR3 is TGCGCCAGCAGCTTGGCAACATCTAACTATGGCTACACCTTC. Translating it yields CASSLATSNYGYTF.

The rearrangement joins TRBV6-5 to TRBJ2-7; 9 nucleotides match TRBD1. The CDR3 spans 13 residues. V lost 6 bases and J lost 6; bases outside the gene matches: 6. Germline V gene lookup returns CDR1 MNHEY and CDR2 SVGAGI. In DNA, the CDR3 is TGTGCCAGCAGGGACAGGGGCAGAGGCGAGCAGTACTTC. It is translated as CASRDRGRGEQYF.

V and J are TRBV2 and TRBJ1-2; D is possibly TRBD1 (5 bases). Per germline, CDR1 SNHLY and CDR2 FYNNEI. Deletions cut 11 bases from V and 7 bases from J, with 17 bases between. The CDR3 runs to 12 residues. The CDR3 DNA reads TGTGCCCTAGGCGGGGGAGGGCGTGGCTACACCTTC. Translating gives CALGGGGRGYTF.

This chain uses TRBV5-1 with TRBJ1-4; D is unresolved. Trimming shortened V by 3 bases and J by 8 bases, and 14 bases separated the two germline ends. The CDR3 runs to 14 residues. The V gene's germline CDR1 is SGHRS and CDR2 YFSETQ. CDR3 sequence (DNA): TGCGCCAGCAGCTCTGCCCTGGCGGGGGAAAAACTGTTTTTT. This gives the protein CASSSALAGEKLFF. Complete variable domain (other parts from reference TRBV5-1 and TRBJ1-4): KAGVTQTPRYLIKTRGQQVTLSCSPISGHRSVSWYQQTPGQGLQFLFEYFSETQRNKGNFPGRFSGRQFSNSRSEMNVSTLELGDSALYLCASSSALAGEKLFFGSGTQLSVL.

This chain joins TRBV4-1 and TRBJ2-3; possibly TRBD1 for D (6 bases). The CDR3 is 19 residues long. V was trimmed by 4 bases and J by 2 bases, leaving 25 bases between them. Germline values: CDR1 MGHRA, CDR2 YSYEKL. This CDR3 reads CASSPDDFRDTSDTDTQYF. In DNA form, the CDR3 reads TGCGCCAGCAGCCCGGATGATTTCCGGGACACATCTGACACAGATACGCAGTATTTT.

V gene TRBV5-1 combines with J gene TRBJ1-4; D unclear. The CDR3 totals 15 residues. Germline lookup yields CDR1 SGHRS and CDR2 YFSETQ. The V and J ends lost 1 base and 3 bases respectively, with 10 bases between them. The CDR3 loop reads CASSLIGQPNEKLFF. Here the CDR3 DNA reads TGCGCCAGCAGCTTGATTGGGCAACCTAATGAAAAACTGTTTTTT.

The rearrangement links TRBV7-8 to TRBJ1-1; tentatively, D is TRBD1 (6 bases). Germline V lookup: CDR1 SGHVS, CDR2 FQNEAQ. V gave up 6 bases and J gave up 2 bases, with 10 bases separating them. This CDR3 spans 13 amino acids. The CDR3 reads CASSSGVNTEAFF. The CDR3 nucleotides read TGTGCCAGCAGTTCAGGGGTTAACACTGAAGCTTTCTTT.

The chain joins TRBV11-3 to TRBJ2-1, with TRBD2 matching 10 bases. Germline V gene data show CDR1 as SGHNT and CDR2 as YENEEA. The CDR3 extends over 16 amino acids. V trimming: 3 bases; J trimming: 4 bases; junction bases outside the gene matches: 6. The chain's CDR3 is CASSFRSGGVYNEQFF. CDR3 in DNA: TGTGCCAGCAGCTTCAGGAGCGGGGGGGTTTACAATGAGCAGTTCTTC.

In this sample, this clone turned up once. The J gene is TRBJ1-5, the V gene TRBV19, with TRBD1 identical over 8 bases. Trimming cost V 5 bases and J 6 bases; bases outside gene matches: 6. CDR1 is LNHDA, CDR2 SQIVND, per germline (reference sequence). The CDR3 extends over 14 amino acids. In DNA, the CDR3 is TGTGCCAGTAGTGCTCAGGGGGCCGGTCAGCCCCAGCATTTT. Protein product: CASSAQGAGQPQHF. Drawing the rest from reference TRBV19 and TRBJ1-5, the complete variable domain is DGGITQSPKYLFRKEGQNVTLSCEQNLNHDAMYWYRQDPGQGLRLIYYSQIVNDFQKGDIAEGYSVSREKKESFPLTVTSAQKNPTAFYLCASSAQGAGQPQHFGDGTRLSIL.

The chain has TRBV3-1 (or the pseudogene TRBV3-2) and TRBJ2-3; D possibly corresponds to TRBD1 (5 bases). Germline V gene lookup returns CDR1 LGHDT and CDR2 YNNKEL (reference sequence). The length of the CDR3 is 17 residues. V shed 4 bases and J shed 0 bases, with 17 bases lying between them. The CDR3 DNA reads as TGTGCCAGCAGCCCAGTGAGGCCCGACAGTAGCACAGATACGCAGTATTTT. Translated, it gives CASSPVRPDSSTDTQYF.

The gene calls are TRBV7-6 and TRBJ1-6, with D possibly being TRBD1 (6 bases). Trimming pared 5 bases from V and 0 bases from J, leaving 11 bases between. The CDR3 runs 16 residues. Germline assignment: CDR1 SGHVS and CDR2 FNYEAQ. The CDR3: CASSETGSSYNSPLHF. The DNA for the CDR3 is TGTGCCAGCAGCGAAACAGGGAGCTCCTATAATTCACCCCTCCACTTT.

The CDR3 DNA follows: TGTGCCAGCAGTGACTCTCTTTGGACAGATGTTGAAGCTTTCTTT. Its translation: CASSDSLWTDVEAFF. This chain joins TRBV6-4 and TRBJ1-1; D may be TRBD1 (6 bases). CDR1 and CDR2 (germline): MRHNA, SNTAGT. This CDR3 contains 15 residues. The germline V and J ends were trimmed by 0 bases and 7 bases, with 15 bases remaining between them.

V is TRBV5-6 and J is TRBJ1-3; maybe TRBD1 (6 bases). Trimming took off 0 bases at V and 2 bases at J, with 9 bases between the two ends. This CDR3 has 15 amino acids. CDR1 is SGHDT and CDR2 is YYEEEE in the germline V gene. DNA of the CDR3: TGTGCCAGCAGCTTGGACAGGGCCGCTGGAAACACCATATATTTT. Translating gives CASSLDRAAGNTIYF. Full variable domain (remainder filled in from reference TRBV5-6 and TRBJ1-3): DAGVTQSPTHLIKTRGQQVTLRCSPKSGHDTVSWYQQALGQGPQFIFQYYEEEERQRGNFPDRFSGHQFPNYSSELNVNALLLGDSALYLCASSLDRAAGNTIYFGEGSWLTVV.

This clone was detected only once. This chain uses TRBV29-1 with TRBJ1-4; weak D call: TRBD1 (6 bases). Trimming took 5 bases from V and 6 from J, leaving 13 bases between them. CDR1 is SQVTM and CDR2 is ANQGSEA in the germline V gene. The CDR3 is 13 amino acids. CDR3: CSVSQGLDEKLFF. The DNA for the CDR3 is TGCAGCGTTTCACAGGGCTTGGATGAAAAACTGTTTTTT.